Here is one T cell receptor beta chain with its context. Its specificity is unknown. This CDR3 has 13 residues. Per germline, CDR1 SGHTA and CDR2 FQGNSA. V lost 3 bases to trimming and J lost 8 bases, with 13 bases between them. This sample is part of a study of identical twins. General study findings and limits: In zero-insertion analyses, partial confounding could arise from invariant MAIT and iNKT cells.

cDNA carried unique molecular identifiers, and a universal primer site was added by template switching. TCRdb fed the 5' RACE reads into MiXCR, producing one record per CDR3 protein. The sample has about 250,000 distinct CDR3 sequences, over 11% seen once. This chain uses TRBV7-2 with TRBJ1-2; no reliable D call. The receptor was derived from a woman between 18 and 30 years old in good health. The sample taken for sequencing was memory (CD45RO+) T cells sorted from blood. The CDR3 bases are TGTGCCAGCAGCTTCTCAATCTCGGAGGGCTACACCTTC. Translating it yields CASSFSISEGYTF. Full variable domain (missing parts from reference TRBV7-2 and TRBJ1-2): GAGVSQSPSNKVTEKGKDVELRCDPISGHTALYWYRQSLGQGLEFLIYFQGNSAPDKSGLPSDRFSAERTGGSVSTLTIQRTQQEDSAVYLCASSFSISEGYTFGSGTRLTVV.